The present T cell receptor beta chain was sequenced within a study of blood T cell repertoires in COVID-19. Study in general: Donors in the United States, Italy and Spain gave samples during acute or convalescent COVID-19. T cells, B-cell-depleted T cells, or PBMCs provided the cDNA or gDNA that served as material.

Germline assignment: CDR1 LGHNA and CDR2 YSLEER. The trim removed 6 bases at V and 8 bases at J, leaving 5 bases unmatched. The CDR3 is 14 residues long. Authors' analysis steps: Amplified reference gene primers provided the basis for estimating nucleated cell counts. The assay was immunoSEQ multiplex PCR, and TCRdb's table has in-frame clones only and misses some. For V, J and clone size, that table is used; D and trimming come from the DNA. Seen here are about 28,000 clones, approximately 76% observed once, and the top ten hold about 43%. This sequence joins TRBV4-3 and TRBJ2-1, with 12 nucleotides matching TRBD2. This receptor was taken from a man in his 70s with acute or convalescent COVID-19. The material sequenced was peripheral blood. The CDR3 nucleotides read TGCGCCAGCAGACGACTAGCGGGAGCTGATGAGCAGTTCTTC. Amino acid sequence: CASRRLAGADEQFF.